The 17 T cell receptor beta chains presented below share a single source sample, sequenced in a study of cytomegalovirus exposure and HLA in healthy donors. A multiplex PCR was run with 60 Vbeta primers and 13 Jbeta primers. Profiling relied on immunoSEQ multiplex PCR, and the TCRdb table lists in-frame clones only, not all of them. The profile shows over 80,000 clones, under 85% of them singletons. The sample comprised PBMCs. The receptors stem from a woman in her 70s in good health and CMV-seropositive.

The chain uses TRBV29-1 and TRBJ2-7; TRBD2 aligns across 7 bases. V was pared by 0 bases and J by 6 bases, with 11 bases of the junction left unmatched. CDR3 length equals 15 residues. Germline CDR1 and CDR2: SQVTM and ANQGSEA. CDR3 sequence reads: CSVEDRGVREVEQYF. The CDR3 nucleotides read TGCAGCGTTGAAGATCGGGGGGTCAGGGAGGTCGAGCAGTACTTC.

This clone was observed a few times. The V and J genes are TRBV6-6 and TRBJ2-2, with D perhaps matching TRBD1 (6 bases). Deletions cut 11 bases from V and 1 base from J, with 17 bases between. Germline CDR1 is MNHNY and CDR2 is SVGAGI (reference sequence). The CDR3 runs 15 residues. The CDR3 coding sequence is TGTGCCGGGGGCCCCACCGGACTGAACACCGGGGAGCTGTTTTTT. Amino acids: CAGGPTGLNTGELFF.

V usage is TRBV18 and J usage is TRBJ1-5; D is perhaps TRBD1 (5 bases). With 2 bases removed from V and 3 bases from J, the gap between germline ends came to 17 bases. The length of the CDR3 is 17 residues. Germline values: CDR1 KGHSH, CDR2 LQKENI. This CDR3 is CASSPAAGQANNQPQHF. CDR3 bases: TGTGCCAGCTCACCAGCCGCGGGGCAGGCGAACAATCAGCCCCAGCATTTT.

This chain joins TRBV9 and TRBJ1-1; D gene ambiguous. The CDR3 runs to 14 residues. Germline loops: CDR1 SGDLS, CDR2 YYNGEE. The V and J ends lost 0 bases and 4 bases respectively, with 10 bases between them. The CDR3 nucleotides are TGTGCCAGCAGCGTAGATGGTATGAGCACTGAAGCTTTCTTT. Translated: CASSVDGMSTEAFF.

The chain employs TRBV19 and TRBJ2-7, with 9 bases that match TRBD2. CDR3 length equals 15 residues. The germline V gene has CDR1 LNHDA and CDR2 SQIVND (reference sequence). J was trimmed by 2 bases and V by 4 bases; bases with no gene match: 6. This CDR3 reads CASSNQRGETYEQYF. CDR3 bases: TGTGCCAGTAGTAACCAGCGGGGGGAAACCTACGAGCAGTACTTC.

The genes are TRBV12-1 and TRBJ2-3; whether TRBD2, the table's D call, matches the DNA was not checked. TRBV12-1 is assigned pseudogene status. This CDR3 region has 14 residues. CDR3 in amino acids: CASSFVVAEIVQYF. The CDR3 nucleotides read TGTGCCAGCAGCTTTGTAGTTGCGGAAATCGTCCAGTATTTT.

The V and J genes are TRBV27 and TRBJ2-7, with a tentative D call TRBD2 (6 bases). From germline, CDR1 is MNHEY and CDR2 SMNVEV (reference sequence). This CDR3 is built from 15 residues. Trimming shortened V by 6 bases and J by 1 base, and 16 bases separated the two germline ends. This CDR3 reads CASRGTGRGSYEQYF. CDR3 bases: TGTGCCAGCAGGGGGACTGGAAGGGGATCCTACGAGCAGTACTTC.

CDR3 region: CASSPQLGAGANVLTF. The CDR3 nucleotides read TGTGCCAGCTCACCACAGCTCGGAGCTGGGGCCAACGTCCTGACTTTC. This chain links TRBV18 with TRBJ2-6; D unresolved. Trimming shortened V by 1 base and J by 2 bases, and 9 bases separated the two germline ends. Germline-derived CDR1 and CDR2 are KGHSH and LQKENI. The CDR3 runs to 16 residues.

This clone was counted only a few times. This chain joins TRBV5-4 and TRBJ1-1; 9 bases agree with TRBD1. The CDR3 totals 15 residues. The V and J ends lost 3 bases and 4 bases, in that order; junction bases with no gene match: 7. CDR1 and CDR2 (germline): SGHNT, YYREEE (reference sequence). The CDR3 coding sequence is TGTGCCAGCAGCTGGGGGACAGGGCCCCTCACTGAAGCTTTCTTT. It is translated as CASSWGTGPLTEAFF.

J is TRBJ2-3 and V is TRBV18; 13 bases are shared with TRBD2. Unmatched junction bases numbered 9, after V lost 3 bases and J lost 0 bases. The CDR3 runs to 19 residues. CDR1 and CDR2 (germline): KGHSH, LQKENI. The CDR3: CASSPQPTSGRSSTDTQYF. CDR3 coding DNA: TGTGCCAGCTCACCGCAACCGACTAGCGGGAGGTCTAGCACAGATACGCAGTATTTT.

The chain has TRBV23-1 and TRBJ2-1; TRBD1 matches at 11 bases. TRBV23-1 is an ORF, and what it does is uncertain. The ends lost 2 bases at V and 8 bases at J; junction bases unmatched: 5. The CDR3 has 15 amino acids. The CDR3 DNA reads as TGCGCCAGCAGTCAAGGACAGGGGGCGATCTATGAGCAGTTCTTC. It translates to CASSQGQGAIYEQFF.

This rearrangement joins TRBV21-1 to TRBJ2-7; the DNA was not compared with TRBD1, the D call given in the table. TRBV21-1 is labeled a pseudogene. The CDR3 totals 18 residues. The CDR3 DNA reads TGTGCCAGCAGGAAAAAGAGTCCCTCCGGGACAGGGGGGTACGAGCAGTACTTC. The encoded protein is CASRKKSPSGTGGYEQYF.

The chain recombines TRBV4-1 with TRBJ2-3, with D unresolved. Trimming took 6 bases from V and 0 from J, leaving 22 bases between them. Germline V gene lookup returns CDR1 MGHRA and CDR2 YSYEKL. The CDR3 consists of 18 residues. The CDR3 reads CASRPDSIYAISTDTQYF. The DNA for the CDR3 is TGCGCCAGCAGGCCCGACTCGATCTACGCGATAAGCACAGATACGCAGTATTTT.

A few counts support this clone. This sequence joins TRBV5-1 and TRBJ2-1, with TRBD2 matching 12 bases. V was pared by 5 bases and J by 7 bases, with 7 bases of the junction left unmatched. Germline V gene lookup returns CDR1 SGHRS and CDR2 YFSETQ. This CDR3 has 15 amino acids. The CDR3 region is CASRLAGGPLNEQFF. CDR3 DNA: TGCGCCAGCAGGCTAGCGGGAGGGCCCTTGAATGAGCAGTTCTTC.

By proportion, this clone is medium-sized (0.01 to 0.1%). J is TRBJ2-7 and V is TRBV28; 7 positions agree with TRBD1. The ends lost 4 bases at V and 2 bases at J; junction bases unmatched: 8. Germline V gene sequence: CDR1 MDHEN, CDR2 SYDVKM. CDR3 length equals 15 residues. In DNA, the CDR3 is TGTGCCAGCAGTTCAACTCGGACAGGCACCTACGAGCAGTACTTC. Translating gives CASSSTRTGTYEQYF.

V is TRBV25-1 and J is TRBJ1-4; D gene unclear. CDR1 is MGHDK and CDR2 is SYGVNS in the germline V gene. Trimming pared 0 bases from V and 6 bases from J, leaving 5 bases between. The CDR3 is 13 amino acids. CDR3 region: CASSEYRDEKLFF. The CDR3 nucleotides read TGTGCCAGCAGTGAATACCGGGATGAAAAACTGTTTTTT.

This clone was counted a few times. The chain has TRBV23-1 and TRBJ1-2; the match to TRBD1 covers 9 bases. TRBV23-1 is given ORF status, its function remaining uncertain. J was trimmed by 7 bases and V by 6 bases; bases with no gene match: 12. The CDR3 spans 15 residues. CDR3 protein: CASSRTQGARRGYTF. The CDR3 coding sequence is TGCGCCAGCAGCCGAACACAGGGGGCTCGCCGTGGCTACACCTTC.